The 3 T cell receptor beta chains given below trace back to one sample, sequenced in a study of T cells in Graves' hyperthyroidism and ophthalmopathy. The TCR beta CDR3 regions underwent amplification using RNA transcripts as the source. Initially, a first-round RT-PCR of the TCR CDR3 employed the HTBI primer set. TCRdb used MiXCR to reprocess the multiplex PCR reads, holding one entry per CDR3 protein. The sample holds about 680,000 distinct CDR3 sequences, around 40% seen once. The sample comprised blood. The receptors stem from a woman aged 40 to 49 with Graves' hyperthyroidism.

This sequence joins TRBV20-1 and TRBJ1-4, with 8 bases matching TRBD1. Losses at the gene ends were 6 bases for V and 7 bases for J; bases not matched to a gene: 4. Per germline, CDR1 DFQATT and CDR2 SNEGSKA (reference sequence). The CDR3 spans 12 residues. The CDR3 sequence is CSAKTGAEKLFF. In DNA, the CDR3 is TGCAGTGCCAAGACAGGGGCTGAAAAACTGTTTTTT.

This clonotype has only a few counts. The rearrangement uses TRBV4-3 and TRBJ1-4; 9 bases fit TRBD1. CDR3 length: 16 amino acids. The V gene end was trimmed by 4 bases and the J gene end by 6 bases; junction bases not matched to a gene: 9. Germline CDR1 and CDR2: LGHNA and YSLEER. CDR3 loop: CASSPLEGTGHEKLFF. The DNA for the CDR3 is TGCGCCAGCAGCCCCTTAGAGGGGACAGGGCATGAAAAACTGTTTTTT.

Of note for this clonotype: A junction end diverges from the germline sequence, so it may reflect a read error. The gene calls are TRBV30 and TRBJ2-5; no firm D call. The CDR3 loop spans 13 amino acids. Germline CDR1 GTSNPN, CDR2 SVGIG (reference sequence). The CDR3, as DNA: TGTACCTGGAGTATACAAGATAGGAAGACCCAGTACTTC. Its translation is CTWSIQDRKTQYF.